Sequencing of this T cell receptor beta chain was carried out in a study of naive and memory T cell subsets. Findings and limits, study-wide: In naive cells, over 85% of TCR sequences were seen only once.

The length of the CDR3 is 15 residues. The ends were cut back, 3 bases at V and 4 bases at J, with 12 bases in the middle. Germline values: CDR1 LNHNV, CDR2 YYDKDF (reference sequence). This clonotype was seen a handful of times. Antigen unknown. The beta constant-region primer was an equimolar mix of two oligonucleotides covering TRBC1 and TRBC2. Four rounds of PCR amplified the ligated cDNA using nested alpha and beta constant-region primers plus SP2. Using its own MiXCR run on the UMI-ligation and nested PCR reads, TCRdb lists one record per CDR3 protein. The repertoire has approximately 89,000 distinct CDR3 sequences, around 7% of them found once; the top ten carry roughly 1.6%.

Sequencing input: central memory CD4+ T cells from blood. The V gene is TRBV15, the J gene TRBJ2-2; D remains unclear. This receptor was identified in a human donor in good health. The DNA of the CDR3 is TGTGCCACCAGCAGCGTCACAGCCTTCACCGGGGAGCTGTTTTTT. Translating gives CATSSVTAFTGELFF.